Presented here are 27 T cell receptor beta chains from one specimen sequenced in a study of blood T cells in healthy people across ages. For the second PCR, which ran for roughly 6 to 12 cycles, a sample-barcoded 5' primer and a J-beta primer mix were used. Each CDR3 protein is one row after TCRdb ran MiXCR on the 5' RACE reads. Altogether 920,000 or so distinct CDR3 sequences are present, more than 40% being singletons, with the ten largest covering approximately 17%. Material: blood. The source is a woman aged 55-69 years in good health.

This clonotype has only a few counts. In DNA form, the CDR3 reads TGTGCCAGCAGCTCTCGGACCGTTAGGCCTAATGAGCAGTTCTTC. It encodes CASSSRTVRPNEQFF. The V call is TRBV7-2, the J call TRBJ2-1; D is undetermined. V was shortened by 4 bases and J by 7 bases, with 17 bases between the two germline ends. The CDR3 extends over 15 amino acids. The germline gives CDR1 SGHTA, CDR2 FQGNSA.

This clonotype was seen only a few times. The CDR3 nucleotides read TGTGCCAGCAGTGCCCTTAGCTGGGGCACAGATACGCAGTATTTT. Protein product: CASSALSWGTDTQYF. This rearrangement joins TRBV2 to TRBJ2-3; the D is unclear. The CDR3 consists of 15 residues. Germline CDR1 is SNHLY and CDR2 is FYNNEI. V was clipped by 4 bases and J by 1 base, with 12 bases between them.

The gene calls are TRBV2 and TRBJ1-5; D is perhaps TRBD1 (5 bases). Germline V lookup: CDR1 SNHLY, CDR2 FYNNEI. V dropped 3 bases and J dropped 3 bases, with 12 bases sitting between them. This CDR3 is built from 15 residues. CDR3 region: CASSDPLTDNQPQHF. Written as DNA, the CDR3 is TGTGCCAGCAGTGATCCCTTGACAGACAATCAGCCCCAGCATTTT. The full variable domain, rest sourced from reference TRBV2 and TRBJ1-5, is EPEVTQTPSHQVTQMGQEVILRCVPISNHLYFYWYRQILGQKVEFLVSFYNNEISEKSEIFDDQFSVERPDGSNFTLKIRSTKLEDSAMYFCASSDPLTDNQPQHFGDGTRLSIL.

The chain combines TRBV12-3 or TRBV12-4 with TRBJ2-7; tentatively, D is TRBD1 (5 bases). The DNA end lines up better with TRBJ2-5; the J call may be wrong. The CDR3 is 15 residues long. CDR3 nucleotides: TGTGCCAGCAGTTTGGGGCCGGTAGTAGGAGAGACCCAGTACTTC. Translated: CASSLGPVVGETQYF.

In this sample, this clonotype turned up a few times. The chain joins TRBV7-9 to TRBJ2-7; TRBD2 matches at 11 bases. This CDR3 region has 14 residues. Germline CDR1 and CDR2: SEHNR and FQNEAQ (reference sequence). Trimming cost V 5 bases and J 6 bases; bases outside gene matches: 6. The CDR3 protein is CASSRPGLAVEQYF. CDR3 DNA: TGTGCCAGCAGCAGACCGGGACTAGCGGTCGAGCAGTACTTC.

The chain joins TRBV29-1 to TRBJ2-5, with 7 bases identical to TRBD2. Trimming cost V 7 bases and J 5 bases; bases outside gene matches: 10. This CDR3 spans 13 amino acids. Per germline, CDR1 SQVTM and CDR2 ANQGSEA. The CDR3 loop reads CSANRGVRETQYF. The CDR3 region has the DNA TGCAGCGCCAATCGGGGGGTCAGGGAGACCCAGTACTTC.

Regarding this clonotype: A much larger clone sits a single nucleotide away, making a read error possible. The chain employs TRBV20-1 and TRBJ2-1, with 8 bases identical to TRBD2. Trimming took 6 bases from V and 6 from J; bases not matched to a gene: 7. The length of the CDR3 is 13 residues. The germline V gene has CDR1 DFQATT and CDR2 SNEGSKA (reference sequence). The CDR3 DNA is TGCAGTGCGAAGCGGGGGACCCTCAATGAGCAGTTCTTC. This gives the protein CSAKRGTLNEQFF.

V is TRBV29-1 and J is TRBJ2-1; no reliable D call. This CDR3 is 11 amino acids long. Germline V CDR1 and CDR2: SQVTM, ANQGSEA. Trimming removed 5 bases at V and 14 bases at J, with 16 bases between. The chain's CDR3 is CSVHQNVREFF. The CDR3 coding sequence is TGCAGCGTTCATCAGAACGTTCGAGAGTTCTTC.

The V call is TRBV27, the J call TRBJ2-1; 11 nucleotides agree with TRBD2. This CDR3 is 17 amino acids long. CDR1 is MNHEY and CDR2 is SMNVEV in the germline V gene (reference sequence). Trimming removed 5 bases from V and 0 bases from J; junction bases left unmatched: 6. CDR3 in amino acids: CASSQTGLAVSYNEQFF. DNA for the CDR3: TGTGCCAGCAGTCAAACGGGACTAGCGGTCTCCTACAATGAGCAGTTCTTC.

This clonotype was seen a few times. The gene calls are TRBV27 and TRBJ2-5; 13 bases align to TRBD2. The V and J ends lost 4 bases and 5 bases, in that order; junction bases with no gene match: 16. This CDR3 is built from 19 residues. Germline V gene data show CDR1 as MNHEY and CDR2 as SMNVEV (reference sequence). CDR3 DNA sequence: TGTGCCAGCAGTTCATCCGGGACTAGCGGGACCCGGCCGCGGGAGACCCAGTACTTC. Its translation: CASSSSGTSGTRPRETQYF.

V usage is TRBV14 and J usage is TRBJ2-1; tentatively, D is TRBD2 (7 bases). The DNA matches TRBJ2-7 better at its end, which makes the J call doubtful. Germline V gene data show CDR1 as SGHDN and CDR2 as FVKESK. The CDR3 consists of 16 residues. CDR3 nucleotide sequence: TGTGCCAGCAGCCCTAGGGGGGGAAACTCCTACAATGAGCAGTACTTC. Encoded protein: CASSPRGGNSYNEQYF.

CDR3 in DNA: TGTGCCAGCAGCACAACAGGTGTGTTTTACGAGCAGTACTTC. Its translation is CASSTTGVFYEQYF. This chain uses TRBV7-8 with TRBJ2-7, with TRBD1 as a possible D gene (5 bases). Trimming shortened V by 5 bases and J by 4 bases, and 15 bases separated the two germline ends. Germline lookup yields CDR1 SGHVS and CDR2 FQNEAQ. This CDR3 has 14 amino acids.

This rearrangement joins TRBV5-1 to TRBJ1-4; D is perhaps TRBD1 (5 bases). The CDR3 has 15 residues. CDR1 and CDR2 from the germline V gene are SGHRS and YFSETQ. Trimming took 4 bases from V and 1 from J, leaving 11 bases between them. The CDR3: CASSRDGLTNEKLFF. CDR3 nucleotides: TGCGCCAGCAGCCGGGACGGGTTAACTAATGAAAAACTGTTTTTT. Drawing the rest from reference TRBV5-1 and TRBJ1-4, the complete variable domain is KAGVTQTPRYLIKTRGQQVTLSCSPISGHRSVSWYQQTPGQGLQFLFEYFSETQRNKGNFPGRFSGRQFSNSRSEMNVSTLELGDSALYLCASSRDGLTNEKLFFGSGTQLSVL.

This clonotype showed up just a few times. The chain employs TRBV7-2 and TRBJ2-7, with 8 bases fitting TRBD2. There are 16 residues in the CDR3. The junction had 11 bases not matched to a gene; V was cut back by 5 bases and J by 2 bases. Germline-derived CDR1 and CDR2 are SGHTA and FQGNSA. CDR3 coding DNA: TGTGCCAGCAGCAGAGACGCGGGAGGACTAACCTACGAGCAGTACTTC. It codes for CASSRDAGGLTYEQYF. The full variable domain, its missing parts supplied by reference TRBV7-2 and TRBJ2-7, is GAGVSQSPSNKVTEKGKDVELRCDPISGHTALYWYRQSLGQGLEFLIYFQGNSAPDKSGLPSDRFSAERTGGSVSTLTIQRTQQEDSAVYLCASSRDAGGLTYEQYFGPGTRLTVT.

At least ten counts were recorded for this clonotype. The chain employs TRBV10-1 and TRBJ2-1; 9 bases are shared with TRBD2. This CDR3 comprises 16 residues. CDR1 and CDR2 (germline): WNHNN, SYGVQD (reference sequence). V lost 0 bases, J lost 5 bases, and 5 bases stayed unmatched. The CDR3 bases are TGCGCCAGCAGTGAGTCGGGGCTAGCGGGACACAATGAGCAGTTCTTC. Translation: CASSESGLAGHNEQFF.

The chain carries TRBV29-1 and TRBJ2-1; D is perhaps TRBD2 (6 bases). CDR3 length: 11 residues. In germline, CDR1 is SQVTM, CDR2 ANQGSEA. The V and J ends lost 7 bases and 10 bases respectively, with 14 bases between them. The CDR3 region has the DNA TGCAGCGCTGGGAGGAGCGGGGAGCAGTTCTTC. This gives the protein CSAGRSGEQFF.

The chain combines TRBV25-1 with TRBJ2-1; 7 bases are shared with TRBD1. Germline V gene data show CDR1 as MGHDK and CDR2 as SYGVNS. With V trimmed by 3 bases and J by 8 bases, 10 bases remained unmatched. The CDR3 length is 15 residues. Written as DNA, the CDR3 is TGTGCCAGCAGTGACTCGGACAGGTTGCTCGATGAGCAGTTCTTC. Translating gives CASSDSDRLLDEQFF.

This clonotype was observed a handful of times. The chain combines TRBV28 with TRBJ2-1, with 7 bases matching TRBD2. The CDR3 runs 15 residues. Germline CDR1 is MDHEN and CDR2 is SYDVKM. The J segment lost 5 bases and the V segment lost 8 bases, leaving 12 bases of the junction unmatched. The CDR3 is CASGSGLVLHNEQFF. DNA of the CDR3: TGTGCCAGCGGCTCAGGACTAGTCCTCCACAATGAGCAGTTCTTC.

With regard to this clonotype: The germline gene is not matched at one end of the junction; a read error may be the cause. CDR3 region: CASSVSPLAGECEQFF. As DNA, the CDR3 is TGTGCCAGCAGCGTATCTCCCCTAGCGGGAGAGTGTGAGCAATTCTTC. The chain uses TRBV9 and TRBJ2-1; 10 bases align to TRBD2. CDR1 and CDR2 from the germline V gene are SGDLS and YYNGEE. The CDR3 is 16 residues long. Variable domain in full (rest from reference TRBV9 and TRBJ2-1): DSGVTQTPKHLITATGQRVTLRCSPRSGDLSVYWYQQSLDQGLQFLIQYYNGEERAKGNILERFSAQQFPDLHSELNLSSLELGDSALYFCASSVSPLAGECEQFFGPGTRLTVL.

This CDR3 is CASSLMGENTDTQYF. In DNA, the CDR3 is TGTGCCAGCAGTTTGATGGGGGAAAACACAGATACGCAGTATTTT. The chain recombines TRBV28 with TRBJ2-3; D assignment may be TRBD1 or TRBD2 (5 bases each). CDR1 and CDR2 (germline): MDHEN, SYDVKM. Deletions cut 3 bases from V and 2 bases from J, with 12 bases between. This CDR3 comprises 15 residues.

This clonotype was seen a handful of times. The chain uses TRBV6-1 and TRBJ1-1; D not certain. The CDR3 totals 15 residues. Germline V gene data show CDR1 as MNHNS and CDR2 as SASEGT. The V gene lost 3 bases and the J gene lost 0 bases, with 11 bases spanning the gap. CDR3: CASSDFPALNTEAFF. Here the CDR3 DNA reads TGTGCCAGCAGTGATTTTCCCGCACTGAACACTGAAGCTTTCTTT.

This clonotype came up a few times. V and J are TRBV10-3 and TRBJ2-7; 7 bases are a match to TRBD1. This CDR3 is 13 amino acids long. CDR1 and CDR2 from the germline V gene are ENHRY and SYGVKD. V lost 7 bases to trimming and J lost 0 bases; unmatched junction nucleotides: 3. Here the CDR3 reads CAITRDSSYEQYF. The CDR3 bases are TGTGCCATCACCCGGGACAGCTCCTACGAGCAGTACTTC.

This CDR3 reads CPRQVANTEAFF. CDR3 coding DNA: TGTCCTCGGCAAGTAGCGAACACTGAAGCTTTCTTT. The gene calls are TRBV27 and TRBJ1-1; D gene uncertain. The germline V gene has CDR1 MNHEY and CDR2 SMNVEV (reference sequence). This CDR3 region has 12 residues.

This clonotype was detected only once. The rearrangement joins TRBV11-2 to TRBJ2-3, with no clear D. Germline V gene data show CDR1 as SGHAT and CDR2 as FQNNGV. The CDR3 spans 14 residues. Trimming left V 1 base short and J 7 bases short, with 12 bases between. CDR3 protein: CASSLVPYNHTQYF. Here the CDR3 DNA reads TGTGCCAGCAGCTTAGTGCCTTACAATCATACGCAGTATTTT.

The CDR3 sequence: CASSTNRAETQYF. CDR3 sequence (DNA): TGTGCCAGCTCCACCAACAGGGCGGAGACCCAGTACTTC. The rearrangement uses TRBV18 and TRBJ2-5, with D possibly being TRBD1 (6 bases). Per the germline V gene, CDR1 is KGHSH and CDR2 is LQKENI. Trimming cost V 6 bases and J 5 bases, with 13 bases left between them. The CDR3 has 13 amino acids.

The table lists this clonotype with a few counts. The chain links TRBV4-1 to TRBJ2-7; 14 bases are a match to TRBD2. J gave up 4 bases and V 2 bases, and 7 bases lay outside the gene matches. The CDR3 runs to 17 residues. Looked up from germline, CDR1 is MGHRA and CDR2 is YSYEKL. The CDR3 is CASSQPTSGRALYEQYF. The CDR3 DNA sequence: TGCGCCAGCAGCCAACCGACTAGCGGGAGGGCCCTATACGAGCAGTACTTC.

In DNA, the CDR3 is TGTGCCAGCAGCCAGGGGTGGGCCAAAAACATTCAGTACTTC. Translated, it gives CASSQGWAKNIQYF. This chain joins TRBV14 and TRBJ2-4, with no clear D. Between the trimmed V and J ends, which lost 3 bases and 1 base, there was a span of 7 bases. This CDR3 spans 14 amino acids. In germline, CDR1 is SGHDN, CDR2 FVKESK. Combining the CDR3 with reference TRBV14 and TRBJ2-4 gives the whole variable domain EAGVTQFPSHSVIEKGQTVTLRCDPISGHDNLYWYRRVMGKEIKFLLHFVKESKQDESGMPNNRFLAERTGGTYSTLKVQPAELEDSGVYFCASSQGWAKNIQYFGAGTRLSVL.